The 10 T cell receptor beta chains below were found in one sample sequenced in a study of shared clonotypes between healthy human individuals. Using immunoSEQ multiplex PCR, the repertoire was profiled, and TCRdb retains in-frame clones only, with some absent. The table lists about 2.3 million clones, under 95% of them singletons. Sequencing input: naive CD4+ T cells from PBMCs. As to subset: CD45RA+ positively selected. These receptors originate from a man aged 18 to 35 in good health. Some clones in this sample may be carry-over from other donors' samples.

V is TRBV5-4 and J is TRBJ2-7; 7 bases align to TRBD1. This CDR3 is built from 15 residues. Germline CDR1 and CDR2: SGHNT and YYREEE (reference sequence). V trimming: 4 bases; J trimming: 3 bases; junction bases outside the gene matches: 10. The CDR3 DNA reads TGTGCCAGCAGCCTGCAGGGACAGAGACACTACGAGCAGTACTTC. Residues: CASSLQGQRHYEQYF.

The chain has TRBV28 and TRBJ1-2; D gene ambiguous. Between the trimmed V and J ends, which lost 3 bases and 8 bases, there was a span of 10 bases. The germline gives CDR1 MDHEN, CDR2 SYDVKM. The CDR3 covers 12 residues. The CDR3 sequence: CASSLAKTGYTF. The CDR3 bases are TGTGCCAGCAGTTTGGCGAAGACGGGCTACACCTTC.

The chain has TRBV5-6 and TRBJ1-5; D gene uncertain. The CDR3 runs 16 residues. Between the trimmed V and J ends, which lost 3 bases and 6 bases, there was a span of 19 bases. Germline V lookup: CDR1 SGHDT, CDR2 YYEEEE. The CDR3 region is CASSSRSGMGGQPQHF. Here the CDR3 DNA reads TGTGCCAGCAGCTCGCGGTCGGGAATGGGCGGTCAGCCCCAGCATTTT.

The chain employs TRBV2 and TRBJ2-5; 8 bases fit TRBD2. After removal of 5 bases from V and 4 bases from J, the junction contained 6 bases not matched to a gene. This CDR3 is built from 14 residues. CDR1 is SNHLY, CDR2 FYNNEI, per germline. CDR3 amino acids: CASSSGRPPETQYF. In DNA, the CDR3 is TGTGCCAGCAGTAGCGGGAGACCCCCAGAGACCCAGTACTTC. Full variable domain (remainder filled in from reference TRBV2 and TRBJ2-5): EPEVTQTPSHQVTQMGQEVILRCVPISNHLYFYWYRQILGQKVEFLVSFYNNEISEKSEIFDDQFSVERPDGSNFTLKIRSTKLEDSAMYFCASSSGRPPETQYFGPGTRLLVL.

In its sample, this clone was seen a few times. V is TRBV19 and J is TRBJ1-2; 8 bases fit TRBD1. This CDR3 is 13 amino acids long. V dropped 6 bases and J dropped 6; count of bases not matched to a gene: 6. Germline-derived CDR1 and CDR2 are LNHDA and SQIVND (reference sequence). CDR3 loop: CASRYDRGHGYTF. CDR3 coding DNA: TGTGCCAGTAGATACGACAGGGGCCATGGCTACACCTTC.

This clone was counted a single time. V gene TRBV5-4 combines with J gene TRBJ2-2; D possibly corresponds to TRBD1 (5 bases). CDR3 size: 17 residues. Trimming stripped 3 bases from V and 4 bases from J, with 19 bases between. Germline V gives CDR1 SGHNT, CDR2 YYREEE (reference sequence). The CDR3 bases are TGTGCCAGCAGCTCCGCCCAGGGAATGAAGTTCACCGGGGAGCTGTTTTTT. The encoded protein is CASSSAQGMKFTGELFF.

This clone was seen a single time. This chain links TRBV9 with TRBJ2-1; 12 nucleotides agree with TRBD2. The V and J ends lost 0 bases and 9 bases, in that order; junction bases with no gene match: 7. This CDR3 has 16 amino acids. CDR1 and CDR2 (germline): SGDLS, YYNGEE. For the CDR3, the DNA is TGTGCCAGCAGCGTAGCTAGCGGGAGGGCCTGGAGTGAGCAGTTCTTC. Translation gives CASSVASGRAWSEQFF.

The chain employs TRBV5-6 and TRBJ2-2, with TRBD2 matching 7 bases. CDR1 is SGHDT and CDR2 is YYEEEE in the germline V gene. V shed 4 bases and J 2 bases; nucleotides not matched to a gene: 8. The CDR3 spans 16 residues. CDR3: CASSPWGGRNTGELFF. CDR3 bases: TGTGCCAGCAGCCCCTGGGGAGGGCGTAACACCGGGGAGCTGTTTTTT. The whole variable domain, filled in from reference TRBV5-6 and TRBJ2-2, reads DAGVTQSPTHLIKTRGQQVTLRCSPKSGHDTVSWYQQALGQGPQFIFQYYEEEERQRGNFPDRFSGHQFPNYSSELNVNALLLGDSALYLCASSPWGGRNTGELFFGEGSRLTVL.

This clone was seen once. The chain is built from TRBV7-2 and TRBJ2-7; the D gene could be TRBD1 or TRBD2 (5 bases each). The ends were cut back, 2 bases at V and 0 bases at J, with 14 bases in the middle. There are 16 residues in the CDR3. Germline CDR1 reads SGHTA; CDR2 reads FQGNSA. This CDR3 reads CASSLFEWGSSYEQYF. The CDR3 region has the DNA TGTGCCAGCAGCTTATTCGAATGGGGGAGCTCCTACGAGCAGTACTTC.

The chain has TRBV7-8 and TRBJ2-7, with 9 bases that match TRBD2. V lost 6 bases, J lost 1 base, and 16 bases stayed unmatched. The CDR3 sequence is 18 residues long. Germline V gives CDR1 SGHVS, CDR2 FQNEAQ. The CDR3 reads CASRTARVGTSISYEQYF. The CDR3 DNA follows: TGTGCCAGCAGGACCGCAAGGGTAGGGACTAGCATTTCCTACGAGCAGTACTTC.